Shown below are 27 T cell receptor beta chains from a single sample sequenced in a study of T cell clones after liver transplantation. Sequencing used immunoSEQ multiplex PCR; TCRdb keeps in-frame clones, though not all of them. This table has 25,000 to 35,000 clones, 90% to 95% appearing once. The source material was CD8+ T cells from blood, sampled 12 months after liver transplant. These receptors all stem from a human patient who received a liver transplant. Part of the T cell pool may stem from the graft donor.

The chain links TRBV13 to TRBJ2-1; no reliable D call. V was pared by 1 base and J by 7 bases, with 8 bases between. The germline V gene has CDR1 PRHDT and CDR2 FYEKMQ (reference sequence). This CDR3 is 13 amino acids long. DNA for the CDR3: TGTGCCAGCAGCTTAGAGGGCCCTAATGAGCAGTTCTTC. It yields the protein CASSLEGPNEQFF.

With respect to this clone: The same CDR3 arises from other DNA sequences in this sample as well. The chain is built from TRBV9 and TRBJ2-7, with 8 bases matching TRBD2. The CDR3 covers 14 residues. Germline V gene lookup returns CDR1 SGDLS and CDR2 YYNGEE. With V trimmed by 0 bases and J by 2 bases, 1 base remained unmatched. The CDR3: CASSVGGRTYEQYF. The CDR3 DNA is TGTGCCAGCAGCGTAGGCGGGAGGACCTACGAGCAGTACTTC.

The chain joins TRBV20-1 to TRBJ2-1; no clear D. This CDR3 contains 10 residues. V lost 6 bases, J lost 6 bases, and 6 bases lay in between. Germline CDR1 DFQATT, CDR2 SNEGSKA (reference sequence). The CDR3 sequence is CSAAVNEQFF. The CDR3 nucleotides are TGCAGTGCGGCCGTCAATGAGCAGTTCTTC.

The CDR3, as DNA: TGTGCCAGCAACCCCGTTACGAGACAGGGACCTAACACTGAAGCTTTCTTT. This gives the protein CASNPVTRQGPNTEAFF. The V call is TRBV28, the J call TRBJ1-1; 7 nucleotides agree with TRBD1. J gave up 2 bases and V 7 bases, and 16 bases lay outside the gene matches. The CDR3 runs to 17 residues. Germline V lookup: CDR1 MDHEN, CDR2 SYDVKM.

As for this clone: Other DNA sequences from this sample encode an identical CDR3 as well. J is TRBJ1-5 and V is TRBV27; a possible D gene is TRBD1 (5 bases). The CDR3 contains 14 residues. The V and J ends lost 7 bases and 3 bases respectively, with 13 bases between them. The germline V gene encodes CDR1 MNHEY and CDR2 SMNVEV (reference sequence). In nucleotides, the CDR3 is TGTGCCAGCACCGGCGGGGGTTCCAATCAGCCCCAGCATTTT. Its translation is CASTGGGSNQPQHF.

This clone was seen a single time. The J gene is TRBJ2-7, the V gene TRBV7-8; 8 bases align to TRBD1. The CDR3 extends over 15 amino acids. The V and J ends lost 4 bases and 2 bases, in that order; junction bases with no gene match: 7. The germline gives CDR1 SGHVS, CDR2 FQNEAQ. The CDR3 nucleotides read TGTGCCAGCAGCTCGCTACAGGGGGGAACCTACGAGCAGTACTTC. This gives the protein CASSSLQGGTYEQYF.

The chain uses TRBV7-2 and TRBJ2-7; the match to TRBD1 covers 12 bases. Germline trimming cut 5 bases from V and 4 bases from J; bases unmatched to any gene: 3. Germline V gives CDR1 SGHTA, CDR2 FQGNSA. The CDR3 sequence is 14 residues long. The CDR3 DNA follows: TGTGCCAGCAGCGAGGGACAGGGGGCATACGAGCAGTACTTC. Amino acids: CASSEGQGAYEQYF.

V gene TRBV13 combines with J gene TRBJ2-5, with 8 bases matching TRBD1. The V and J ends lost 4 bases and 8 bases, in that order; junction bases with no gene match: 6. Looked up from germline, CDR1 is PRHDT and CDR2 is FYEKMQ (reference sequence). The CDR3 length is 13 residues. The CDR3: CASSSTGEPTQYF. DNA of the CDR3: TGTGCCAGCAGCTCGACAGGGGAACCCACCCAGTACTTC.

The chain is built from TRBV10-1 and TRBJ2-3; D is perhaps TRBD1 or TRBD2 (6 bases each). Germline lookup yields CDR1 WNHNN and CDR2 SYGVQD (reference sequence). The CDR3 sequence is 14 residues long. With 5 bases removed from V and 5 bases from J, the gap between germline ends came to 14 bases. This CDR3 is CASSWGAVGDTQYF. The CDR3 DNA is TGCGCCAGCAGTTGGGGGGCCGTAGGAGATACGCAGTATTTT.

The gene calls are TRBV5-5 and TRBJ2-7, with a weak D call TRBD1 (5 bases). Between the trimmed V and J ends, which lost 0 bases and 6 bases, there was a span of 16 bases. Germline V gene sequence: CDR1 SGHKS, CDR2 YYEKEE (reference sequence). The CDR3 has 15 residues. CDR3 loop: CASSLDPGNGSEQYF. For the CDR3, the DNA is TGTGCCAGCAGCTTGGACCCAGGGAACGGCTCCGAGCAGTACTTC.

The chain carries TRBV19 and TRBJ1-1; D is uncertain. CDR1 and CDR2 (germline): LNHDA, SQIVND (reference sequence). V dropped 4 bases and J dropped 3 bases, with 18 bases sitting between them. The CDR3 loop spans 16 amino acids. Here the CDR3 DNA reads TGTGCCAGTAGTAAGGCCCCCCCAGCGGTGGACACTGAAGCTTTCTTT. Translating it yields CASSKAPPAVDTEAFF. The full variable domain, with the rest looked up from reference TRBV19 and TRBJ1-1, is DGGITQSPKYLFRKEGQNVTLSCEQNLNHDAMYWYRQDPGQGLRLIYYSQIVNDFQKGDIAEGYSVSREKKESFPLTVTSAQKNPTAFYLCASSKAPPAVDTEAFFGQGTRLTVV.

The chain couples TRBV28 to TRBJ1-5; a weak D match, TRBD1 (5 bases). The CDR3 consists of 16 residues. Germline assignment: CDR1 MDHEN and CDR2 SYDVKM. The ends were cut back, 2 bases at V and 0 bases at J, with 11 bases in the middle. The CDR3 region is CASSLTWGYSNQPQHF. The DNA for the CDR3 is TGTGCCAGCAGTTTAACATGGGGCTATAGCAATCAGCCCCAGCATTTT.

The rearrangement links TRBV28 to TRBJ2-6; unclear D gene. V lost 3 bases to trimming and J lost 2 bases, with 5 bases between them. The CDR3 loop spans 14 amino acids. Per the germline V gene, CDR1 is MDHEN and CDR2 is SYDVKM. The CDR3 coding sequence is TGTGCCAGCAGTTTGTTCACTGGGGCCAACGTCCTGACTTTC. Translating it yields CASSLFTGANVLTF.

The chain carries TRBV4-1 and TRBJ2-7, with D possibly being TRBD2 (6 bases). Germline V lookup: CDR1 MGHRA, CDR2 YSYEKL. V lost 3 bases and J 5 bases, leaving 20 bases between the germline ends. This CDR3 comprises 16 residues. CDR3 bases: TGCGCCAGCAGCCAGGACTACGTAATAGCGAGCGACGAGCAGTACTTC. The encoded protein is CASSQDYVIASDEQYF.

The chain couples TRBV9 to TRBJ2-4; D is undetermined. The CDR3 covers 14 residues. Germline V gene sequence: CDR1 SGDLS, CDR2 YYNGEE. Between the trimmed V and J ends, which lost 3 bases and 1 base, there was a span of 8 bases. The CDR3 here is CASSAQDAKNIQYF. The CDR3 nucleotides read TGTGCCAGCAGCGCCCAGGACGCCAAAAACATTCAGTACTTC.

V is TRBV10-3 and J is TRBJ2-7, with 8 bases aligning to TRBD1. The CDR3 length is 11 residues. V gave up 3 bases and J gave up 12 bases; unmatched junction bases: 4. Looked up from germline, CDR1 is ENHRY and CDR2 is SYGVKD. DNA of the CDR3: TGTGCCATCAGTGAATCGGACAGGGCGTACTTC. Encoded protein: CAISESDRAYF.

This clone was detected only once. V usage is TRBV27 and J usage is TRBJ2-1; 8 bases map to TRBD2. Germline assignment: CDR1 MNHEY and CDR2 SMNVEV (reference sequence). Unmatched junction bases numbered 13, after V lost 5 bases and J lost 10 bases. CDR3 size: 15 residues. The chain's CDR3 is CASSRSGSGVREQFF. CDR3 coding DNA: TGTGCCAGCAGTCGAAGCGGGAGTGGGGTTAGGGAGCAGTTCTTC.

The V gene is TRBV5-4, the J gene TRBJ2-7; tentatively, D is TRBD1 (6 bases). CDR3 size: 13 residues. The germline V gene encodes CDR1 SGHNT and CDR2 YYREEE (reference sequence). With 1 base removed from V and 1 base from J, the gap between germline ends came to 6 bases. The CDR3 DNA is TGTGCCAGCAGCTTGACAGGGTCCTACGAGCAGTACTTC. It codes for CASSLTGSYEQYF. The variable domain in full, with the rest retrieved from reference TRBV5-4 and TRBJ2-7, is ETGVTQSPTHLIKTRGQQVTLRCSSQSGHNTVSWYQQALGQGPQFIFQYYREEENGRGNFPPRFSGLQFPNYSSELNVNALELDDSALYLCASSLTGSYEQYFGPGTRLTVT.

This chain joins TRBV7-2 and TRBJ2-1; tentative D call: TRBD2 (6 bases). The CDR3 has 15 residues. Between the trimmed V and J ends, which lost 2 bases and 2 bases, there was a span of 10 bases. Germline V gene sequence: CDR1 SGHTA, CDR2 FQGNSA. The CDR3 bases are TGTGCCAGCAGCTTATTGGCGGGGCCCTACAATGAGCAGTTCTTC. Translation gives CASSLLAGPYNEQFF.

This chain links TRBV7-8 with TRBJ1-2, with a possible D match to TRBD1 (5 bases). Deletions cut 5 bases from V and 6 bases from J, with 13 bases between. The length of the CDR3 is 13 residues. Germline V lookup: CDR1 SGHVS, CDR2 FQNEAQ. CDR3: CASSQGHGDGYTF. The CDR3 DNA is TGTGCCAGCAGCCAAGGACACGGGGATGGCTACACCTTC.

V usage is TRBV6-5 and J usage is TRBJ2-1; TRBD2 agrees at 8 bases. The length of the CDR3 is 13 residues. CDR1 and CDR2 (germline): MNHEY, SVGAGI. Trimming cost V 0 bases and J 10 bases; bases outside gene matches: 2. The CDR3 region is CASSYSQRGEQFF. CDR3 DNA sequence: TGTGCCAGCAGTTACTCACAGCGGGGGGAGCAGTTCTTC.

This chain links TRBV6-1 with TRBJ2-7; D tentatively fits TRBD1 or TRBD2 (5 bases each). This CDR3 is 15 amino acids long. V gave up 1 base and J gave up 1 base, with 11 bases separating them. In germline, CDR1 is MNHNS, CDR2 SASEGT. This CDR3 is CASSEEGTVSYEQYF. The CDR3 bases are TGTGCCAGCAGTGAAGAAGGGACGGTATCCTACGAGCAGTACTTC.

The chain has TRBV28 and TRBJ1-2; D is possibly TRBD1 (6 bases). Trimming took 10 bases from V and 4 from J, leaving 16 bases between them. The CDR3 extends over 13 amino acids. Germline CDR1 is MDHEN and CDR2 is SYDVKM. DNA of the CDR3: TGTGCCACCATGGGTGGGACACTCTATGGCTACACCTTC. As protein: CATMGGTLYGYTF.

The V gene is TRBV7-9, the J gene TRBJ2-7, with 9 nucleotides matching TRBD2. Germline V gene data show CDR1 as SEHNR and CDR2 as FQNEAQ (reference sequence). This CDR3 region has 14 residues. V lost 5 bases to trimming and J lost 4 bases; unmatched junction nucleotides: 6. CDR3 loop: CASSKGLAVYEQYF. The CDR3 nucleotides read TGTGCCAGCAGCAAGGGACTAGCAGTTTACGAGCAGTACTTC.

V gene TRBV7-9 combines with J gene TRBJ2-7, with 12 bases that match TRBD1. J was trimmed by 5 bases and V by 3 bases; bases with no gene match: 8. The CDR3 spans 16 residues. The V gene's germline CDR1 is SEHNR and CDR2 FQNEAQ (reference sequence). The CDR3 nucleotides are TGTGCCAGCAGCTTCGCCCCGGGACAGGGGGCCCACGAGCAGTACTTC. This codes for CASSFAPGQGAHEQYF.

The V gene is TRBV19, the J gene TRBJ2-1; the D is unclear. Germline lookup yields CDR1 LNHDA and CDR2 SQIVND (reference sequence). The ends were cut back, 1 base at V and 9 bases at J, with 4 bases in the middle. This CDR3 spans 11 amino acids. The CDR3 bases are TGTGCCAGTAGTATAGGGGTTGAGCAGTTCTTC. Translation gives CASSIGVEQFF.

The rearrangement links TRBV29-1 to TRBJ2-6, with D possibly being TRBD2 (6 bases). This CDR3 is built from 17 residues. V was cut by 1 base and J by 0 bases, with 13 bases left in between. Germline CDR1 reads SQVTM; CDR2 reads ANQGSEA. The CDR3 reads CSVEVRGGNSGANVLTF. DNA of the CDR3: TGCAGCGTTGAAGTCCGCGGAGGGAACTCTGGGGCCAACGTCCTGACTTTC.